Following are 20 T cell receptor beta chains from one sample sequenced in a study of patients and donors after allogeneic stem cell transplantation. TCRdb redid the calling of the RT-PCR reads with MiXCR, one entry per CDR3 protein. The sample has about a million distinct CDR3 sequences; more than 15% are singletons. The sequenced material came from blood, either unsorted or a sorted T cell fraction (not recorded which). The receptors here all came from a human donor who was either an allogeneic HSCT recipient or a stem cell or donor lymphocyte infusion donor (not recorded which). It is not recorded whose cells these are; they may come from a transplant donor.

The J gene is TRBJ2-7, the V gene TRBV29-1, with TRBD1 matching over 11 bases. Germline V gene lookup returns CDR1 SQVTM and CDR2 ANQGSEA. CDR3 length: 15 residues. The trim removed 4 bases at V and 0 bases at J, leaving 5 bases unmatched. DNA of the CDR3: TGCAGCGTTGCCGGGACAGGGGGGAGCTCCTACGAGCAGTACTTC. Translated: CSVAGTGGSSYEQYF.

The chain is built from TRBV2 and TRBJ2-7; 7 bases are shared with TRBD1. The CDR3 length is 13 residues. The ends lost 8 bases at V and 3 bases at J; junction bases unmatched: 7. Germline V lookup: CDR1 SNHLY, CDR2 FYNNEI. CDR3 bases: TGTGCCAGCGGGTGGGGACAGTACTACGAGCAGTACTTC. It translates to CASGWGQYYEQYF. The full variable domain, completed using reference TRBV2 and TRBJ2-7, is EPEVTQTPSHQVTQMGQEVILRCVPISNHLYFYWYRQILGQKVEFLVSFYNNEISEKSEIFDDQFSVERPDGSNFTLKIRSTKLEDSAMYFCASGWGQYYEQYFGPGTRLTVT.

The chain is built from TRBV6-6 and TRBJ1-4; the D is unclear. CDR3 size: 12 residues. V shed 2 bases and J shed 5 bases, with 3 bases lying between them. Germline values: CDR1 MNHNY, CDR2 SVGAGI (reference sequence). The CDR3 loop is CASSYTNEKLFF. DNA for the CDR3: TGTGCCAGCAGTTACACGAATGAAAAACTGTTTTTT.

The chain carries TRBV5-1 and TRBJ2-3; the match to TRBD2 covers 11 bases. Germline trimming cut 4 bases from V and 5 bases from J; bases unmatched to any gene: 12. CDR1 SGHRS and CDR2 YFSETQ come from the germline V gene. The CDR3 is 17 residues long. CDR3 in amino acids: CASSGNIAGGPGDTQYF. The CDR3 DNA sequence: TGCGCCAGCAGCGGAAACATAGCGGGGGGGCCTGGAGATACGCAGTATTTT.

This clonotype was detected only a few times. The CDR3 coding sequence is TGTGCCAGCAGGGGGGACAGGAACTATGGCTACACCTTC. Translation gives CASRGDRNYGYTF. The V gene is TRBV2, the J gene TRBJ1-2; 8 nucleotides match TRBD1. CDR1 is SNHLY, CDR2 FYNNEI, per germline. The CDR3 is 13 residues long. J gave up 2 bases and V 6 bases, and 2 bases lay outside the gene matches.

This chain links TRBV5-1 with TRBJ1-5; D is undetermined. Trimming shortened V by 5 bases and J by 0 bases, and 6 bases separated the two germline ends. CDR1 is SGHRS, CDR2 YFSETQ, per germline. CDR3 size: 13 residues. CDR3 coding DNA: TGCGCCAGCAGGGAATATAGCAATCAGCCCCAGCATTTT. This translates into CASREYSNQPQHF.

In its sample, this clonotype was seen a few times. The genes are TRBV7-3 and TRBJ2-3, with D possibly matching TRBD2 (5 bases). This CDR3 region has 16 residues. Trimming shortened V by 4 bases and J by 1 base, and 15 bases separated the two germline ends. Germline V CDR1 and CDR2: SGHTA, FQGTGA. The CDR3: CASSSGLGGGTDTQYF. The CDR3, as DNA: TGTGCCAGCAGCTCTGGACTGGGTGGAGGCACAGATACGCAGTATTTT.

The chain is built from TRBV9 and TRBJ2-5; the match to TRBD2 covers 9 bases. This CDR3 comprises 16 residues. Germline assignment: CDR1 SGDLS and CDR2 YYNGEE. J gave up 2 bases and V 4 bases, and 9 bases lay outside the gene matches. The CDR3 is CASSRRGGRGQETQYF. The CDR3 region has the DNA TGTGCCAGCAGCCGGAGGGGCGGGAGGGGACAAGAGACCCAGTACTTC. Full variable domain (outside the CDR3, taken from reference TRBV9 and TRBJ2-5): DSGVTQTPKHLITATGQRVTLRCSPRSGDLSVYWYQQSLDQGLQFLIQYYNGEERAKGNILERFSAQQFPDLHSELNLSSLELGDSALYFCASSRRGGRGQETQYFGPGTRLLVL.

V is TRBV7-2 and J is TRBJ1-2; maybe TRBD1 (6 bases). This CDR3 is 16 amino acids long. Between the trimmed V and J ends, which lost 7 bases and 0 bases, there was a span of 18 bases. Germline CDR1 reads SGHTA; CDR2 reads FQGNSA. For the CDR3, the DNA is TGTGCCAGCACCGCATGGGGGGCGGAGGCTAACTATGGCTACACCTTC. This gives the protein CASTAWGAEANYGYTF. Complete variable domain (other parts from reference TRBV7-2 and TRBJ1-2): GAGVSQSPSNKVTEKGKDVELRCDPISGHTALYWYRQSLGQGLEFLIYFQGNSAPDKSGLPSDRFSAERTGGSVSTLTIQRTQQEDSAVYLCASTAWGAEANYGYTFGSGTRLTVV.

The CDR3 protein is CASSLGLGGVLFF. CDR3 in DNA: TGTGCCAGCAGTTTGGGTTTGGGAGGCGTACTGTTTTTT. V is TRBV12-3 or TRBV12-4 and J is TRBJ1-4; unclear D gene. The CDR3 has 13 amino acids. V lost 3 bases and J 13 bases, leaving 15 bases between the germline ends.

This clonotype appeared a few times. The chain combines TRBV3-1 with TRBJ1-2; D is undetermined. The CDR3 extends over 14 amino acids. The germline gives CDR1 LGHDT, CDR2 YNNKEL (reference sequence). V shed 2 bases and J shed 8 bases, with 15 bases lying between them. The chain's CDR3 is CASSQSEISGGYTF. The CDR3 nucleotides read TGTGCCAGCAGCCAAAGCGAAATATCGGGAGGCTACACCTTC.

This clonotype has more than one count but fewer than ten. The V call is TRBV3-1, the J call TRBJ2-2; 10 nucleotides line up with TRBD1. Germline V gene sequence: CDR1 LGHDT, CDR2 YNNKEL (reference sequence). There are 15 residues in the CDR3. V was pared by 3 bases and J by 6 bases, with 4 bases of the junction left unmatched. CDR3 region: CASSHSDRGAGELFF. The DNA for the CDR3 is TGTGCCAGCAGCCATTCGGACAGGGGGGCCGGGGAGCTGTTTTTT.

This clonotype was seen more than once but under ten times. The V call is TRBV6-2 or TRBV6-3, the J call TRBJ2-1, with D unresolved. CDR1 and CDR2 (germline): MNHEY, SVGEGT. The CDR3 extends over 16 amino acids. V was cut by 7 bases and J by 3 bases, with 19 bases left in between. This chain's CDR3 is CASTEGLTSFYNEQFF. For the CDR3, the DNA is TGTGCCAGCACCGAAGGTTTGACGAGTTTCTACAATGAGCAGTTCTTC.

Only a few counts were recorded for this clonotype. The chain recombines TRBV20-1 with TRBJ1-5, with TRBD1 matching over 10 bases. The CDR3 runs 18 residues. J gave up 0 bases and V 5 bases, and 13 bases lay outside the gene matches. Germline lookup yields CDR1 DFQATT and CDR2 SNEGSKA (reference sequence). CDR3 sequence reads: CSAPRGDRGFRSNQPQHF. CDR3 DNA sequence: TGCAGTGCTCCCCGGGGGGACAGGGGATTTCGTAGCAATCAGCCCCAGCATTTT.

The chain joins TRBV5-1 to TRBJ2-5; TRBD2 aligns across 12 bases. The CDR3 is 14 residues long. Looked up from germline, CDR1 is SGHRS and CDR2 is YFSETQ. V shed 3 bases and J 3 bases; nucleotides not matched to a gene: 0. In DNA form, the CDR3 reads TGCGCCAGCAGCTGGACTAGCGGGAAAGAGACCCAGTACTTC. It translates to CASSWTSGKETQYF.

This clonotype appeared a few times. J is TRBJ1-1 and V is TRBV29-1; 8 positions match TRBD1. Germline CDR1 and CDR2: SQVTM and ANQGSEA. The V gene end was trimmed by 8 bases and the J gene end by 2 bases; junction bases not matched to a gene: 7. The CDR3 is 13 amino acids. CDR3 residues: CSYGQGGNTEAFF. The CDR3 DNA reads TGCAGCTACGGACAGGGAGGTAACACTGAAGCTTTCTTT. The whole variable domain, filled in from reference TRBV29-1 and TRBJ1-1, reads SAVISQKPSRDICQRGTSLTIQCQVDSQVTMMFWYRQQPGQSLTLIATANQGSEATYESGFVIDKFPISRPNLTFSTLTVSNMSPEDSSIYLCSYGQGGNTEAFFGQGTRLTVV.

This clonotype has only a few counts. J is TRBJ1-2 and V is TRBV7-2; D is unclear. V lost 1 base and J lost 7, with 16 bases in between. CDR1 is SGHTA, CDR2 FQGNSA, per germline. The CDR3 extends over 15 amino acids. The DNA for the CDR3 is TGTGCCAGCAGCTTAGGGTCCAACACGGTCGGTGGCTACACCTTC. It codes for CASSLGSNTVGGYTF.

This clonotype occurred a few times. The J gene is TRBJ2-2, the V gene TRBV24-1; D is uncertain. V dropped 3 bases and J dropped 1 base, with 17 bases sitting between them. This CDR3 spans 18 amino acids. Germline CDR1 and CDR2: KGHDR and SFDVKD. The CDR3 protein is CATSDGPPGQLNTGELFF. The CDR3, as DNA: TGTGCCACCAGTGATGGGCCACCGGGCCAGCTGAACACCGGGGAGCTGTTTTTT.

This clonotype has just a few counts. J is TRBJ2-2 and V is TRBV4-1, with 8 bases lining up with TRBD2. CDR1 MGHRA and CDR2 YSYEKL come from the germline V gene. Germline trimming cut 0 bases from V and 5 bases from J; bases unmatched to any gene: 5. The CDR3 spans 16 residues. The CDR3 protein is CASSQEGLAGTGELFF. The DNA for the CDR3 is TGCGCCAGCAGCCAAGAGGGGCTAGCGGGTACCGGGGAGCTGTTTTTT.

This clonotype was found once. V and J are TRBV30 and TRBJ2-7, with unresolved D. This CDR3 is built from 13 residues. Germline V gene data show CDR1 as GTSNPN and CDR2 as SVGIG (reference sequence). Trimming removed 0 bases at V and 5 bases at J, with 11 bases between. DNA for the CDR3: TGTGCCTGGAGTGTTGAAGCCGGGCACGAGCAGTACTTC. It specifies CAWSVEAGHEQYF.